Listed here are 21 T cell receptor beta chains from one sample, sequenced in a study of blood T cell repertoires in COVID-19. This table comes from immunoSEQ multiplex PCR, and its TCRdb copy is limited to in-frame clones, with some not included. The data show some 50,000 clones, 86% seen once. The material sequenced was peripheral blood. The receptor set was obtained from an elderly man with acute or convalescent COVID-19.

CDR3 region: CASSVTSGTGSEQYF. The DNA for the CDR3 is TGTGCCAGCAGCGTCACCTCCGGGACAGGAAGCGAGCAGTACTTC. The chain combines TRBV7-6 with TRBJ2-7; 8 nucleotides match TRBD1. V lost 5 bases, J lost 6 bases, and 12 bases stayed unmatched. Germline CDR1 SGHVS, CDR2 FNYEAQ. The CDR3 sequence is 15 residues long.

The chain uses TRBV11-3 and TRBJ2-5, with a tentative D call TRBD2 (5 bases). The germline V and J ends were trimmed by 4 bases and 5 bases, with 11 bases remaining between them. Germline lookup yields CDR1 SGHNT and CDR2 YENEEA. CDR3 length: 13 amino acids. The CDR3 sequence is CASSYSGMETQYF. The CDR3 nucleotides read TGTGCCAGCAGCTACTCGGGGATGGAGACCCAGTACTTC.

The gene calls are TRBV6-6 and TRBJ2-7; D ambiguous. The germline V gene has CDR1 MNHNY and CDR2 SVGAGI (reference sequence). The CDR3 runs 13 residues. The V and J ends lost 2 bases and 0 bases respectively, with 5 bases between them. The CDR3 nucleotides are TGTGCCAGCAGTTACGGCAACTCCTACGAGCAGTACTTC. Protein sequence: CASSYGNSYEQYF.

This clone came up once. This chain uses TRBV3-1 (or the pseudogene TRBV3-2) with TRBJ2-3; no firm D call. The V gene's germline CDR1 is LGHDT and CDR2 YNNKEL (reference sequence). Trimming took 6 bases from V and 5 from J, leaving 12 bases between them. This CDR3 has 13 amino acids. CDR3 protein: CASRKVSGDTQYF. As DNA, the CDR3 is TGTGCCAGCAGAAAAGTTTCAGGAGATACGCAGTATTTT.

The rearrangement joins TRBV12-5 to TRBJ2-3, with D unclear. V was shortened by 0 bases and J by 2 bases, with 6 bases between the two germline ends. The CDR3 runs to 14 residues. The germline V gene encodes CDR1 LGHNT and CDR2 FRNRAP. The CDR3 DNA sequence: TGTGCTAGTGGTTTGGTACATCCCACAGATACGCAGTATTTT. Amino acids: CASGLVHPTDTQYF.

The rearrangement links TRBV11-2 to TRBJ2-3; TRBD1 is a possible D gene (5 bases). V was trimmed by 4 bases and J by 8 bases, leaving 22 bases between them. Per germline, CDR1 SGHAT and CDR2 FQNNGV. CDR3 length: 16 residues. This CDR3 reads CASSSKTGSLQGTQYF. CDR3 DNA: TGTGCCAGCAGCTCAAAGACGGGCAGCCTCCAGGGTACGCAGTATTTT.

CDR3 nucleotides: TGTGCCAGCAGAGGATTACTGGGGACAGGGGTCTACAATGAGCAGTTCTTC. Translation: CASRGLLGTGVYNEQFF. This chain connects TRBV2 to TRBJ2-1; 10 bases map to TRBD1. V shed 6 bases, J shed 3 bases, and the junction held 11 bases outside the gene matches. Germline CDR1 reads SNHLY; CDR2 reads FYNNEI. The CDR3 covers 17 residues.

The J gene is TRBJ1-4, the V gene TRBV5-4, with TRBD1 matching over 10 bases. The CDR3 loop spans 15 amino acids. The germline V gene encodes CDR1 SGHNT and CDR2 YYREEE (reference sequence). The V gene end was trimmed by 4 bases and the J gene end by 5 bases; junction bases not matched to a gene: 5. CDR3 coding DNA: TGTGCCAGCAGCAAACCGGGACAGGGGAATGAAAAACTGTTTTTT. Translation gives CASSKPGQGNEKLFF.

The genes are TRBV3-1 (or the pseudogene TRBV3-2) and TRBJ2-3; 9 bases agree with TRBD2. In germline, CDR1 is LGHDT, CDR2 YNNKEL (reference sequence). V lost 0 bases and J lost 7; bases outside the gene matches: 11. The CDR3 runs 17 residues. The CDR3 sequence: CASSQDLGGGAGNTQYF. The CDR3 DNA is TGTGCCAGCAGCCAAGATCTCGGCGGGGGGGCGGGAAATACGCAGTATTTT.

Turning to this clone: At one end the junction does not follow the germline gene, possibly because of a read error. J is TRBJ1-4 and V is TRBV4-2; no clear D gene. This CDR3 has 14 residues. Germline V gene data show CDR1 as LGHNA and CDR2 as YNFKEQ. CDR3 loop: CASRQAPPREKLFF. Here the CDR3 DNA reads TGTGCCAGCAGGCAAGCTCCTCCGCGGGAAAAACTGTTTTTT.

CDR3 sequence (DNA): TGTGCCAGAAGCCCAGGGGGAAATGAGCAGTTCTTC. Encoded protein: CARSPGGNEQFF. V and J are TRBV5-3 and TRBJ2-1; 7 bases map to TRBD1. TRBV5-3 is an ORF, and what it does is uncertain. With 4 bases clipped from V and 7 bases from J, the junction kept 2 bases outside the gene matches. This CDR3 contains 12 residues.

This chain connects TRBV7-2 to TRBJ2-7; 7 nucleotides match TRBD1. V trimming: 2 bases; J trimming: 4 bases; junction bases outside the gene matches: 8. This CDR3 comprises 15 residues. Germline loops: CDR1 SGHTA, CDR2 FQGNSA. The CDR3 here is CASSLSGTETYEQYF. The CDR3 DNA is TGTGCCAGCAGCTTATCCGGGACAGAGACATACGAGCAGTACTTC.

The genes are TRBV14 and TRBJ1-5; tentative D call: TRBD1 (5 bases). The CDR3 spans 15 residues. Germline V gene lookup returns CDR1 SGHDN and CDR2 FVKESK. The V end was cut by 1 base, the J end by 4 bases, with 11 bases between. The CDR3 DNA follows: TGTGCCAGCAGCCAAGCAGGGTCGGGTAATCAGCCCCAGCATTTT. It codes for CASSQAGSGNQPQHF.

This clone was observed a single time. J is TRBJ2-2 and V is TRBV7-2; 8 bases are shared with TRBD2. The germline V gene has CDR1 SGHTA and CDR2 FQGNSA. The CDR3 loop spans 15 amino acids. The V segment lost 5 bases and the J segment 2 bases; nucleotides outside the gene matches: 4. CDR3 region: CASSPGRANTGELFF. The CDR3 DNA is TGTGCCAGCAGCCCCGGGAGGGCAAACACCGGGGAGCTGTTTTTT.

The chain is built from TRBV3-1 (or the pseudogene TRBV3-2) and TRBJ2-3, with D maybe TRBD2 (6 bases). CDR1 LGHDT and CDR2 YNNKEL come from the germline V gene (reference sequence). Trimming cost V 5 bases and J 4 bases, with 13 bases left between them. This CDR3 comprises 14 residues. This chain's CDR3 is CASSSIGGSDTQYF. Written as DNA, the CDR3 is TGTGCCAGCAGCTCTATCGGGGGATCAGATACGCAGTATTTT.

This clone was seen just once. The V and J genes are TRBV6-5 and TRBJ2-5; D call uncertain. Trimming took off 2 bases at V and 1 base at J, with 14 bases between the two ends. In germline, CDR1 is MNHEY, CDR2 SVGAGI. The CDR3 runs 16 residues. The CDR3 spells CASSYRGGGVQETQYF. In nucleotides, the CDR3 is TGTGCCAGCAGTTACAGAGGTGGTGGCGTCCAAGAGACCCAGTACTTC.

The rearrangement uses TRBV28 and TRBJ1-6; D not resolved. The CDR3 sequence is 15 residues long. Trimming removed 5 bases at V and 10 bases at J, with 18 bases between. Germline lookup yields CDR1 MDHEN and CDR2 SYDVKM. CDR3 sequence: CASSKYEAKRSPLHF. The CDR3 region has the DNA TGTGCCAGCAGTAAATACGAAGCGAAGAGGTCACCCCTCCACTTT.

The V and J genes are TRBV19 and TRBJ1-4; D is perhaps TRBD1 (6 bases). CDR1 and CDR2 (germline): LNHDA, SQIVND (reference sequence). There are 15 residues in the CDR3. V was trimmed by 3 bases and J by 4 bases, leaving 12 bases between them. CDR3 sequence (DNA): TGTGCCAGTAGTATTCGGCTACAGGGTAATGAAAAACTGTTTTTT. As protein: CASSIRLQGNEKLFF. Filled out from reference TRBV19 and TRBJ1-4, the complete variable domain reads DGGITQSPKYLFRKEGQNVTLSCEQNLNHDAMYWYRQDPGQGLRLIYYSQIVNDFQKGDIAEGYSVSREKKESFPLTVTSAQKNPTAFYLCASSIRLQGNEKLFFGSGTQLSVL.

On this clone itself: The identical CDR3 is also encoded by other nucleotide sequences in the sample. This chain connects TRBV9 to TRBJ2-7, with 10 bases matching TRBD2. This CDR3 region has 15 residues. Looked up from germline, CDR1 is SGDLS and CDR2 is YYNGEE. Germline trimming cut 0 bases from V and 1 base from J; bases unmatched to any gene: 1. Written as DNA, the CDR3 is TGTGCCAGCAGCGTAGGTAGCGGGGGGTCCTACGAGCAGTACTTC. It translates to CASSVGSGGSYEQYF.

As for this clone: In the same sample, other DNA sequences code for this CDR3. The chain uses TRBV10-3 and TRBJ2-7, with 9 nucleotides matching TRBD1. The length of the CDR3 is 14 residues. Germline values: CDR1 ENHRY, CDR2 SYGVKD. The trim removed 6 bases at V and 5 bases at J, leaving 8 bases unmatched. This CDR3 reads CAIRRDREMNEQYF. CDR3 sequence (DNA): TGTGCCATCAGGAGGGACAGGGAGATGAACGAGCAGTACTTC.

This rearrangement joins TRBV25-1 to TRBJ1-2, with 8 bases identical to TRBD1. Germline-derived CDR1 and CDR2 are MGHDK and SYGVNS. V shed 2 bases, J shed 8 bases, and the junction held 7 bases outside the gene matches. The CDR3 totals 14 residues. CDR3 sequence: CASSEPDRGWGYTF. CDR3 DNA: TGTGCCAGCAGTGAACCCGACAGGGGCTGGGGCTACACCTTC.